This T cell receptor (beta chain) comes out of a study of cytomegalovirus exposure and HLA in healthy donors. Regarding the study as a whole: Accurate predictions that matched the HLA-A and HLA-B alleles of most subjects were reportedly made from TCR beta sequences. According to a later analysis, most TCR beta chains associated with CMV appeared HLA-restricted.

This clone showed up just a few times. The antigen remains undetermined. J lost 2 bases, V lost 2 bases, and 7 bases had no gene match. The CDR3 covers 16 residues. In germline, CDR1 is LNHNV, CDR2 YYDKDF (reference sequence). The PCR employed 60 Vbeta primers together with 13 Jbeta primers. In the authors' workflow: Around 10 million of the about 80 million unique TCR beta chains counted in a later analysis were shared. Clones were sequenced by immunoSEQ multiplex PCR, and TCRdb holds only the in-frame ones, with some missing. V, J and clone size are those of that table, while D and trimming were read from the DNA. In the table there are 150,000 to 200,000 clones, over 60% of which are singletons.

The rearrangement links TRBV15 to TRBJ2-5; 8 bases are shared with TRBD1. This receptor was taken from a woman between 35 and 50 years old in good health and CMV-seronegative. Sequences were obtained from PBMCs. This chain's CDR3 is CATSRSTRTGQETQYF. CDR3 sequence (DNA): TGTGCCACCAGCAGATCTACTCGGACAGGGCAAGAGACCCAGTACTTC.